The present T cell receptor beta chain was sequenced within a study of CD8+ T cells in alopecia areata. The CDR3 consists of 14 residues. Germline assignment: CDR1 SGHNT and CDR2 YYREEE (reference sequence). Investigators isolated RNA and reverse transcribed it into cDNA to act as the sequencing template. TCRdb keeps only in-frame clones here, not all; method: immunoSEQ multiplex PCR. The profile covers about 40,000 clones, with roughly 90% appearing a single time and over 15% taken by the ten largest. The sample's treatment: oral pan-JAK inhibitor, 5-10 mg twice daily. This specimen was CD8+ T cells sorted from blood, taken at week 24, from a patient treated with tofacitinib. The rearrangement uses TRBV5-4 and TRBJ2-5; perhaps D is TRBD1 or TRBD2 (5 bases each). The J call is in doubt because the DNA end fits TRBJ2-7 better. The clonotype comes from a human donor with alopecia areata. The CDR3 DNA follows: TGTGCCAGCAGCTTGTGGGGGTCACACTACGAGCAGTACTTC. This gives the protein CASSLWGSHYEQYF.